This section outlines one T cell receptor beta chain sequence together with its context. Its cognate antigen is unknown. Roughly 99,000 TCR templates were assayed per sample. TCRdb's table, derived via immunoSEQ multiplex PCR, lists solely in-frame clones and lacks some. Of 100,000 to 110,000 clones listed, 85% to 95% were seen once; the top ten hold 1% to 1.5%. This sample was included in a study of siplizumab effects on memory and regulatory T cells. Whole-study results and caveats: Confirmation that proliferating Tregs from siplizumab cultures had suppressive function was not obtained. Apparently more diverse than memory cells, naive T cells also seemed major alloresponse contributors. Fewer alloreactive sequences mapped to unstimulated CD4+ memory cells under siplizumab.

Germline V CDR1 and CDR2: SGHDN, FVKESK. Trimming cost V 4 bases and J 4 bases; bases outside gene matches: 13. CDR3 length: 17 residues. This TCR came from a human donor in good health. Specimen: non-Treg CD4+ T cells sorted from blood. The rearrangement joins TRBV14 to TRBJ2-7; 10 nucleotides line up with TRBD1. CDR3 bases: TGTGCCAGCAGCCGACGACAGGGGGCGCGATCGCGGTACGAGCAGTACTTC. Its protein product is CASSRRQGARSRYEQYF.